What follows is one T cell receptor (beta chain) and its context. Its antigen remains unidentified. These data originate in a study of cytomegalovirus exposure and HLA in healthy donors. PCR primers comprised 60 Vbeta and 13 Jbeta primers. TCRdb keeps only in-frame clones here, not all; method: immunoSEQ multiplex PCR. The table lists around 85,000 clones, roughly 80% of them singletons. Study-wide findings and caveats: The authors later found most CMV-associated TCR beta chains appeared HLA-restricted.

The CDR3 runs to 14 residues. The V end lost 3 bases, the J end lost 2 bases, and 10 bases lay between the germline ends. CDR1 ENHRY and CDR2 SYGVKD come from the germline V gene. Source material: PBMCs. The receptor comes from a man aged 50 or older in good health and CMV-seropositive. The V gene is TRBV10-3, the J gene TRBJ2-5, with D uncertain. The chain's CDR3 is CAISETLEQETQYF. In DNA form, the CDR3 reads TGTGCCATCAGTGAAACGCTAGAACAAGAGACCCAGTACTTC.